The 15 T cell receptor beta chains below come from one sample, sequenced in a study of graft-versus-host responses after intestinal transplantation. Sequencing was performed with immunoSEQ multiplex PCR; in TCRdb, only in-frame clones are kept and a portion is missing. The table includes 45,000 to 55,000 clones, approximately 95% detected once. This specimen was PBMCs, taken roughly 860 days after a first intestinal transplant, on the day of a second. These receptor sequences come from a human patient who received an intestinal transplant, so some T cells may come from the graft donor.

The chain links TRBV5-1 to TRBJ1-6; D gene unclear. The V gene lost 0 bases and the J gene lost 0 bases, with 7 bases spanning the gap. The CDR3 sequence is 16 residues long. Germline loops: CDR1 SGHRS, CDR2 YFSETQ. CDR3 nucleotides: TGCGCCAGCAGCTTGGTCGGGAGCTCCTATAATTCACCCCTCCACTTT. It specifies CASSLVGSSYNSPLHF.

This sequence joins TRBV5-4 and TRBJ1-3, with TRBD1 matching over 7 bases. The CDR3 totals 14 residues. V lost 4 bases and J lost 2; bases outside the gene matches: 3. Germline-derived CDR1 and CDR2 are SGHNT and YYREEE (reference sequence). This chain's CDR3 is CASSRQGPGNTIYF. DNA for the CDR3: TGTGCCAGCAGCCGACAGGGTCCTGGAAACACCATATATTTT.

The CDR3 DNA sequence: TGCGCCAGCAGCTCAACAGGGGGAGGCTTGGCAGGGACAGATACGCAGTATTTT. Its protein is CASSSTGGGLAGTDTQYF. V gene TRBV4-1 combines with J gene TRBJ2-3, with 8 bases fitting TRBD1. This CDR3 region has 18 residues. The trim removed 5 bases at V and 3 bases at J, leaving 16 bases unmatched. Germline assignment: CDR1 MGHRA and CDR2 YSYEKL.

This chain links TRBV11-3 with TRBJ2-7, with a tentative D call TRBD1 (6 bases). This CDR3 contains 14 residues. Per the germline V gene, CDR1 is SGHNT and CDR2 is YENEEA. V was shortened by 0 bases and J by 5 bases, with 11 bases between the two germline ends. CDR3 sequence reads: CASSLEGTIHEQYF. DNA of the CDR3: TGTGCCAGCAGCTTAGAAGGGACAATCCACGAGCAGTACTTC.

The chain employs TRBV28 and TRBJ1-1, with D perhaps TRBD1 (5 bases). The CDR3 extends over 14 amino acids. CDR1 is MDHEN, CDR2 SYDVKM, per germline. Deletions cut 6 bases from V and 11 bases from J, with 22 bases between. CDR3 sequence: CASRIPQGPTRAFF. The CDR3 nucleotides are TGTGCCAGCAGAATACCTCAGGGCCCCACGCGCGCTTTCTTT.

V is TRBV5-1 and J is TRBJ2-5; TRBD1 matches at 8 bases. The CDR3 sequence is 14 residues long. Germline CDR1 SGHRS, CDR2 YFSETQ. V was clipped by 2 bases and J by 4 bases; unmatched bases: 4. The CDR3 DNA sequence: TGCGCCAGCAGCTTCCGGACAGGGCCAGAGACCCAGTACTTC. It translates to CASSFRTGPETQYF. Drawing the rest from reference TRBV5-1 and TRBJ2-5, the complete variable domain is KAGVTQTPRYLIKTRGQQVTLSCSPISGHRSVSWYQQTPGQGLQFLFEYFSETQRNKGNFPGRFSGRQFSNSRSEMNVSTLELGDSALYLCASSFRTGPETQYFGPGTRLLVL.

CDR3 loop: CATSRGHGALLYF. The CDR3 DNA is TGTGCCACCAGCAGAGGACACGGGGCACTCTTGTACTTC. This sequence joins TRBV15 and TRBJ2-5, with D perhaps assigned TRBD1 or TRBD2 (5 bases each). The V gene lost 1 base and the J gene lost 13 bases, with 16 bases spanning the gap. CDR3 length: 13 amino acids. Germline loops: CDR1 LNHNV, CDR2 YYDKDF (reference sequence).

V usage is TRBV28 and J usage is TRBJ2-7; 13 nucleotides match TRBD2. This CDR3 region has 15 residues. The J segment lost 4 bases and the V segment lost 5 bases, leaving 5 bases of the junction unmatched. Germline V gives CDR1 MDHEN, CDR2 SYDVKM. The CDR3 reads CASSLWTSGSYEQYF. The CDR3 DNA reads TGTGCCAGCAGTCTGTGGACTAGCGGGAGTTACGAGCAGTACTTC.

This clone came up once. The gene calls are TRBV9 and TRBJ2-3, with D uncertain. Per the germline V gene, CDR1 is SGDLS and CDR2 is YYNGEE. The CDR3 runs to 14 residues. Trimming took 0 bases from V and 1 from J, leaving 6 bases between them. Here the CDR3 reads CASSVEIGTDTQYF. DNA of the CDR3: TGTGCCAGCAGCGTAGAAATCGGCACAGATACGCAGTATTTT.

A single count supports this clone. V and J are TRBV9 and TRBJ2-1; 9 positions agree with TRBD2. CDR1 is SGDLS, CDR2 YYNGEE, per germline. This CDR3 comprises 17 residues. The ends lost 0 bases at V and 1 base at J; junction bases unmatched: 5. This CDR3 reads CASSVVGSGRSYNEQFF. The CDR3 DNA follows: TGTGCCAGCAGCGTAGTCGGTAGCGGGAGATCCTACAATGAGCAGTTCTTC.

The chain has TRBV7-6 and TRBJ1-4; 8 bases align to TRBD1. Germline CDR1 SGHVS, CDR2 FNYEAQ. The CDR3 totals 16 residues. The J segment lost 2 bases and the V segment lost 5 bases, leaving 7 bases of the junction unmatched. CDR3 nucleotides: TGTGCCAGCAGCCTGGGGCAGGGGGCCACTAATGAAAAACTGTTTTTT. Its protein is CASSLGQGATNEKLFF.

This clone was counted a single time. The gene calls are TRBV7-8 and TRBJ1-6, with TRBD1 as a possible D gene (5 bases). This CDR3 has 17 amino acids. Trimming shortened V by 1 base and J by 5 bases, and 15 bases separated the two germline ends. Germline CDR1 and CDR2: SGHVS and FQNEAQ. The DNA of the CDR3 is TGTGCCAGCAGCTTAGAGGGGTCCCTTCAACATAATTCACCCCTCCACTTT. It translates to CASSLEGSLQHNSPLHF.

CDR3 amino acids: CASSAQSYEQYF. DNA for the CDR3: TGTGCCAGCAGTGCACAGTCCTACGAGCAGTACTTC. V and J are TRBV6-5 and TRBJ2-7, with unresolved D. Germline CDR1 reads MNHEY; CDR2 reads SVGAGI. The CDR3 has 12 residues. Trimming cost V 5 bases and J 1 base, with 6 bases left between them.

The CDR3 loop reads CASTSVGSNQPQHF. The CDR3 nucleotides read TGTGCCAGTACCTCCGTCGGCAGCAATCAGCCCCAGCATTTT. This rearrangement joins TRBV19 to TRBJ1-5; D unresolved. Trimming removed 7 bases at V and 1 base at J, with 11 bases between. The CDR3 is 14 amino acids. Germline CDR1 reads LNHDA; CDR2 reads SQIVND (reference sequence). The full variable domain, completed using reference TRBV19 and TRBJ1-5, is DGGITQSPKYLFRKEGQNVTLSCEQNLNHDAMYWYRQDPGQGLRLIYYSQIVNDFQKGDIAEGYSVSREKKESFPLTVTSAQKNPTAFYLCASTSVGSNQPQHFGDGTRLSIL.

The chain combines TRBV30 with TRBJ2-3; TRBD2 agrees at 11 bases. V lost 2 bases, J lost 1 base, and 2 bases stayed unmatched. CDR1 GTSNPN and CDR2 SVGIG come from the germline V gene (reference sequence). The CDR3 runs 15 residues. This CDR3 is CAWSKGLAGTDTQYF. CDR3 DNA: TGTGCCTGGAGTAAGGGACTAGCGGGCACAGATACGCAGTATTTT.